This TCR beta chain was documented in a study of blood T cell repertoires in COVID-19. The CDR3 contains 11 residues. Trimming removed 3 bases at V and 2 bases at J, with 3 bases between. Germline V lookup: CDR1 SGHDT, CDR2 YYEEEE. Method: immunoSEQ multiplex PCR; TCRdb's copy keeps in-frame clones and lacks some. The table lists under 200,000 clones, roughly 88% of them singletons. Details on this clone: The sample carries other DNA sequences with the same CDR3.

The source is a man between 18 and 29 years old with acute or convalescent COVID-19. The chain joins TRBV5-6 to TRBJ2-7; D not resolved. Input material: peripheral blood. DNA for the CDR3: TGTGCCAGCAGCTCGGCCTACGAGCAGTACTTC. This gives the protein CASSSAYEQYF. The full variable domain, in which reference TRBV5-6 and TRBJ2-7 provide the parts outside the CDR3, is DAGVTQSPTHLIKTRGQQVTLRCSPKSGHDTVSWYQQALGQGPQFIFQYYEEEERQRGNFPDRFSGHQFPNYSSELNVNALLLGDSALYLCASSSAYEQYFGPGTRLTVT.